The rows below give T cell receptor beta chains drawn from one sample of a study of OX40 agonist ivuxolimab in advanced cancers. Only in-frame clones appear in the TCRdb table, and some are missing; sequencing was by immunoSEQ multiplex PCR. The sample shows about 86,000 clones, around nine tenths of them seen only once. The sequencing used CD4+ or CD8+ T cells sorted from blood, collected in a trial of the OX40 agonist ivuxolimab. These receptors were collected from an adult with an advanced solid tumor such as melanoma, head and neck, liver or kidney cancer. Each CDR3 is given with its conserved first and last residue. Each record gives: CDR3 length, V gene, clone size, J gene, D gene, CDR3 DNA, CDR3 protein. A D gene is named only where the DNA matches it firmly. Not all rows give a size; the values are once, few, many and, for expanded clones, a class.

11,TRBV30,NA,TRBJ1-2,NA,TGTGCCTGGGACTATGGCTATGGCTACACCTTC,CAWDYGYGYTF
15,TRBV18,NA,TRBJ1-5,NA,TGTGCCAGCTCTGAACTCGGCAGGGGCGGACAGCCCCAGCATTTT,CASSELGRGGQPQHF
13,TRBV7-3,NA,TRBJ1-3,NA,TGTGCCAGCCAGGGGTCACCTGGAAACACCATATATTTT,CASQGSPGNTIYF
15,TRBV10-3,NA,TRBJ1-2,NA,TGTGCCATCAGTGACGCGACAGGCGGTAACTATGGCTACACCTTC,CAISDATGGNYGYTF
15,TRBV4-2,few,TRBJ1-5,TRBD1,TGTGCCAGCAGCCTCCGGGACAGGTCCAATCAGCCCCAGCATTTT,CASSLRDRSNQPQHF
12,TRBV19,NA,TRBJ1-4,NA,TGTGCCAGTAGACGAGGGGACGAAAAACTGTTTTTT,CASRRGDEKLFF
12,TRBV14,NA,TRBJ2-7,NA,TGTGCCAGCAGCCACACAGGGTACGAGCAGTACTTC,CASSHTGYEQYF
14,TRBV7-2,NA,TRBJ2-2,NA,TGTGCCAGCAGAAGGGGAGAGGGGACCGGGGAGCTGTTTTTT,CASRRGEGTGELFF
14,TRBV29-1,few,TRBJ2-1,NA,TGCAGCGTTGAACCTCTCGGGCGGTACAATGAGCAGTTCTTC,CSVEPLGRYNEQFF
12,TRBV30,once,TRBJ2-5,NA,TGTGCCTGGAGAGACGCGGGCTGGACCCAGTACTTC,CAWRDAGWTQYF
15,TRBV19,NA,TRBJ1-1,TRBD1,TGTGCCAGTAGTGCCCGACAGGGATTGAACACTGAAGCTTTCTTT,CASSARQGLNTEAFF
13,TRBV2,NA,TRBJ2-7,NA,TGTGCCAGCAGCCGAGGTGGGGGCGGCGAGCAGTACTTC,CASSRGGGGEQYF
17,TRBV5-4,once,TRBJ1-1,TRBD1,TGTGCCAGCAGCTTAGGATTGGTCGACAGGGCGACGGCTGAAGCTTTCTTT,CASSLGLVDRATAEAFF
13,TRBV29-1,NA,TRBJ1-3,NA,TGCAGCGTTGAGGCCGGGGGAGGAAACACCATATATTTT,CSVEAGGGNTIYF
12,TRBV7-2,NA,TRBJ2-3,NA,TGTGCCAGCAGCTTAAATTCAGATACGCAGTATTTT,CASSLNSDTQYF
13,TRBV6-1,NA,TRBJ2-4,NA,TGTGCCAGCACCTTATGGGACAAAAACATTCAGTACTTC,CASTLWDKNIQYF
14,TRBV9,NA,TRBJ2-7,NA,TGTGCCAGCAGCGAGACCGTCCTCCGGGGAGAGCAGTACTTC,CASSETVLRGEQYF
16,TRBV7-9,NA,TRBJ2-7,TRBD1,TGTGCCAGCAGCTTAGGACAGGGACACCTCTACGGGGAGCAGTACTTC,CASSLGQGHLYGEQYF
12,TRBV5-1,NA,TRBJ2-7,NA,TGCGCCAGCAGCTTGGTCGCCTACGAGCAGTACTTC,CASSLVAYEQYF
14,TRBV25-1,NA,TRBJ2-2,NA,TGTGCCAGTGGGAGCAGGACGAACACCGGGGAGCTGTTTTTT,CASGSRTNTGELFF
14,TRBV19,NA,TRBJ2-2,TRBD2,TGTGCCACCTCCAAGGGAGGGGCCACCGGGGAGCTGTTTTTT,CATSKGGATGELFF
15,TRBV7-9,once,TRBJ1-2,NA,TGTGCCAGCCCAAAACGTCGGGGGAAACGCGAAGGCTACACCTTC,CASPKRRGKREGYTF
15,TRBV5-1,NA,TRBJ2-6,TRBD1,TGCGCCAGCAGACGACAGGGCTCTGGGGCCAACGTCCTGACTTTC,CASRRQGSGANVLTF
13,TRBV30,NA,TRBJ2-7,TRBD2,TGTGCCTCACAGCGGGGGGGCCTGAAAGAGCAGTACTTC,CASQRGGLKEQYF
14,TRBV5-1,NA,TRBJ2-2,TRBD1,TGCGCCAGCAGCCGGGACAGTAACACCGGGGAGCTGTTTTTT,CASSRDSNTGELFF
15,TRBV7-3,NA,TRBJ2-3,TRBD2,TGTGCCAGCAGCCTCTTAGCGGGGGAGACAGATACGCAGTATTTT,CASSLLAGETDTQYF
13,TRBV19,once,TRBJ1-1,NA,TGTGCCAGTAGATGGAACTTGAACACTGAAGCTTTCTTT,CASRWNLNTEAFF
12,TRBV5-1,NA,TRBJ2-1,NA,TGCGCCAGCAGCGACGTATTGGATGAGCAGTTCTTC,CASSDVLDEQFF
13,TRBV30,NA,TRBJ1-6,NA,TGTGCCTGGAGTCAACAGGGAGAGTCACCCCTCCACTTT,CAWSQQGESPLHF
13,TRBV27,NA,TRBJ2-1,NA,TGTGCCAGCAGTCCCATGGCAGGGTGGGCTTGGATCTTC,CASSPMAGWAWIF
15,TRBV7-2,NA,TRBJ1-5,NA,TGTGCCAGCAGCCCAAGGGGGGCTAGCAATCAGCCCCAGCATTTT,CASSPRGASNQPQHF
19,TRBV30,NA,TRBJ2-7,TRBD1,TGTGCCTGGAGTGTCTTCACCTCGGGGTGGACAGGGCAGAAGGGCGAGCAGTACTTC,CAWSVFTSGWTGQKGEQYF
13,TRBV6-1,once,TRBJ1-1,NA,TGTGCCAGCGCCAGGACAGCGAACACTGAAGCTTTCTTT,CASARTANTEAFF
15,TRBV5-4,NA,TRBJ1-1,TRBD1,TGTGCCAGCAGCTTTTGGGACAGGGGACTCACTGAAGCTTTCTTT,CASSFWDRGLTEAFF
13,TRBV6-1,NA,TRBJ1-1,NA,TGTGCCAGCAGCCCGAGGGGTTTCACTGAAGCTTTCTTT,CASSPRGFTEAFF
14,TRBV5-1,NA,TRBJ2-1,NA,TGCGCCAGCAGCTTTGGACTAATCAACAATGAGCAGTTCTTC,CASSFGLINNEQFF
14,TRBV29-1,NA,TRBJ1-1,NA,TGCAGCGTTGAAGATCTTGGGTCTGGGGCTGAAGCTTTCTTT,CSVEDLGSGAEAFF
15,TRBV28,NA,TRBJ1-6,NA,TGTGCCAGCAGTTTCCGGAGCTCCTATAATTCACCCCTCCACTTT,CASSFRSSYNSPLHF
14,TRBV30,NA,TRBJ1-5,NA,TGTGCCTGGAGTGTAGGATCCGATAATCAGCCCCAGCATTTT,CAWSVGSDNQPQHF
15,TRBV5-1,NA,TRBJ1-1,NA,TGCGCCAGCAGCTTGGCGATGGGCTTGAACACTGAAGCTTTCTTT,CASSLAMGLNTEAFF
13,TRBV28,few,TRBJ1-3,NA,TGTGCCAGCACTTTGACAGGAGGAAACACCATATATTTT,CASTLTGGNTIYF
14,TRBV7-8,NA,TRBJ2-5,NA,TGTGCCAGCAGCCGAAGGTGGGGCGAAGAGACCCAGTACTTC,CASSRRWGEETQYF
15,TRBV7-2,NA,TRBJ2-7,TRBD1,TGTGCCAGCAATCTACCACCGGGACAGAGCTACGAGCAGTACTTC,CASNLPPGQSYEQYF
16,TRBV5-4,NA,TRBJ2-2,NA,TGTGCCAGCAGCGCCGGACGGCCCGCGAACACCGGGGAGCTGTTTTTT,CASSAGRPANTGELFF
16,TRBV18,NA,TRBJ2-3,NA,TGTGCCAGCTCACCACCGGGCGGGGGCCCTGGAGATACGCAGTATTTT,CASSPPGGGPGDTQYF
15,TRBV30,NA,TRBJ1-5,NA,TGTGCCTGGAGTACAGTAGTCGCCGAGGGACAGCCCCAGCATTTT,CAWSTVVAEGQPQHF
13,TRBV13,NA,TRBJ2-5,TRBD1,TGTGCCAGCAGCTTATACAGGGGAGAGACCCAGTACTTC,CASSLYRGETQYF
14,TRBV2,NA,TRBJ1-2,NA,TGTGCCAGCAGTGAAAGAGGGGGAGTCTATGGCTACACCTTC,CASSERGGVYGYTF
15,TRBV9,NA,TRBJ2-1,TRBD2,TGTGCCAGCAGCGTAGGGACTAGCGGAAACAATGAGCAGTTCTTC,CASSVGTSGNNEQFF
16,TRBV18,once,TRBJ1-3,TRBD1,TGTGCCAGCTCACCCCGACAGGGAGCCTCTGGAAACACCATATATTTT,CASSPRQGASGNTIYF
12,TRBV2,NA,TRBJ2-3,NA,TGTGCCAGCAGTTTAGGTGGAGATACGCAGTATTTT,CASSLGGDTQYF
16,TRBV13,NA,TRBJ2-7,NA,TGTGCCAGCAGCCCCTACGGACAGCGAGACCTCTACGAGCAGTACTTC,CASSPYGQRDLYEQYF
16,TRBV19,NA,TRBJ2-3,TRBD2,TGTGCCAGTAGTATAATGACTAGCGGGGGGGTTCATACGCAGTATTTT,CASSIMTSGGVHTQYF
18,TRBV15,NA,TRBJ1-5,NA,TGTGCCACCAGCAGCAGGACCCACAGGGTGTCGGGCAATCAGCCCCAGCATTTT,CATSSRTHRVSGNQPQHF
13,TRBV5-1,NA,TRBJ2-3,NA,TGCGCCAGTCAGGGACGGAGCACAGATACGCAGTATTTT,CASQGRSTDTQYF
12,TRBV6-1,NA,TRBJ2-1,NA,TGTGCCAGCAGTGCCAGGGGCAATGAGCAGTTCTTC,CASSARGNEQFF
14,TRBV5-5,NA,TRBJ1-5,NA,TGTGCCAGCAGCTCCGGGACCAGCAATCAGCCCCAGCATTTT,CASSSGTSNQPQHF
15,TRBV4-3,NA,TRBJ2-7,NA,TGCGCCAGCAGCCAAGATCGAAGTTGGGGGTCCGAGCAGTACTTC,CASSQDRSWGSEQYF